The subject of this entry is one T cell receptor (beta chain). The data were obtained in a study of blood T cell repertoires in COVID-19. Study-wide context: COVID-19 samples collected from the United States, Italy and Spain covered acute and convalescent phases. The analysed material was cDNA or gDNA that came from T cells, B-cell-depleted T cells, or PBMCs.

This CDR3 spans 18 amino acids. V lost 0 bases to trimming and J lost 0 bases, with 12 bases between them. Germline-derived CDR1 and CDR2 are SGHNT and YENEEA. Per the authors' pipeline: Cell counts per sample came from amplifying reference gene primers. Method: immunoSEQ multiplex PCR; TCRdb's copy keeps in-frame clones and lacks some. V and J calls and clone size are given by that table; D and trimming were obtained from the DNA. This sample has about 170,000 clones, with roughly four fifths found just once. This TCR derives from a man aged 35 to 55 who had recovered from COVID-19. The V call is TRBV11-3, the J call TRBJ2-6, with D tentatively TRBD2 (5 bases). The source material was peripheral blood. In DNA form, the CDR3 reads TGTGCCAGCAGCTTAGAGGCGTTCGGGAACTCTGGGGCCAACGTCCTGACTTTC. This encodes CASSLEAFGNSGANVLTF.